The 29 T cell receptor beta chains reported below all come from one sample, sequenced in a study of beta chain features in type 1 diabetes. Study conclusions and caveats: When Type 1 diabetes patients were examined, their TCRB CDR3s proved moderately but significantly shorter in all four CD4+ subsets.

These receptors' targets are unknown. Of the isolated RNA, all was reverse transcribed, and so the sequenced material was expressed TCRB transcripts. The repertoire was sequenced with immunoSEQ multiplex PCR; TCRdb's copy has only in-frame clones and lacks some. The table shows about 160,000 clones, with roughly 8% occurring only once. The sequenced sample was central memory CD4+ T cells from blood. The receptors were sampled from a man between 18 and 29 years old with type 1 diabetes.

This clone was seen more than once but under ten times. CDR3 nucleotides: TGTGCCAGCAGCTTCGGGAGGGCCCTTTCCTACGAGCAGTACTTC. Protein sequence: CASSFGRALSYEQYF. This chain links TRBV7-9 with TRBJ2-7; 8 bases map to TRBD2. The length of the CDR3 is 15 residues. V dropped 3 bases and J dropped 1; count of bases not matched to a gene: 5. CDR1 is SEHNR, CDR2 FQNEAQ, per germline (reference sequence).

This clone was observed a handful of times. V and J are TRBV27 and TRBJ1-2; 11 bases fit TRBD1. V was clipped by 4 bases and J by 6 bases; unmatched bases: 1. Germline-derived CDR1 and CDR2 are MNHEY and SMNVEV (reference sequence). The CDR3 runs to 13 residues. CDR3: CASSWDRGNGYTF. The CDR3 coding sequence is TGTGCCAGCAGTTGGGACAGGGGGAATGGCTACACCTTC.

This clone has more than one count but fewer than ten. The rearrangement links TRBV7-9 to TRBJ2-7, with D perhaps matching TRBD1 (5 bases). Germline V gene sequence: CDR1 SEHNR, CDR2 FQNEAQ (reference sequence). Trimming left V 6 bases short and J 5 bases short, with 20 bases between. The CDR3 spans 15 residues. CDR3 sequence (DNA): TGTGCCAGCAGTCAGGTGCGTTCAGGGATCGACGAGCAGTACTTC. Residues: CASSQVRSGIDEQYF.

The rearrangement links TRBV28 to TRBJ1-1, with a tentative D call TRBD1 (5 bases). V gave up 8 bases and J gave up 0 bases, with 7 bases separating them. The length of the CDR3 is 12 residues. In germline, CDR1 is MDHEN, CDR2 SYDVKM. The CDR3 reads CASGTVNTEAFF. The DNA of the CDR3 is TGTGCCAGCGGGACTGTGAACACTGAAGCTTTCTTT. Full variable domain (remainder filled in from reference TRBV28 and TRBJ1-1): DVKVTQSSRYLVKRTGEKVFLECVQDMDHENMFWYRQDPGLGLRLIYFSYDVKMKEKGDIPEGYSVSREKKERFSLILESASTNQTSMYLCASGTVNTEAFFGQGTRLTVV.

This chain connects TRBV30 to TRBJ1-2; D possibly corresponds to TRBD1 (5 bases). CDR1 is GTSNPN, CDR2 SVGIG, per germline (reference sequence). V was clipped by 6 bases and J by 5 bases, with 22 bases between them. The CDR3 runs to 15 residues. The CDR3: CACVSGPYLSYGYTF. The CDR3 DNA follows: TGTGCCTGCGTATCAGGGCCCTATCTAAGTTATGGCTACACCTTC.

The table lists this clone with many counts. The rearrangement links TRBV19 to TRBJ2-4, with 9 bases fitting TRBD1. From germline, CDR1 is LNHDA and CDR2 SQIVND (reference sequence). With V trimmed by 5 bases and J by 8 bases, 13 bases remained unmatched. The CDR3 length is 16 residues. The CDR3 sequence is CASSPGTGFSDYIQYF. The CDR3 DNA follows: TGTGCCAGTAGTCCCGGGACAGGGTTCTCGGATTACATTCAGTACTTC.

This clone was seen more than once but under ten times. The rearrangement joins TRBV19 to TRBJ2-7; 7 bases map to TRBD2. The V and J ends lost 7 bases and 5 bases, in that order; junction bases with no gene match: 14. There are 15 residues in the CDR3. Germline V gene data show CDR1 as LNHDA and CDR2 as SQIVND (reference sequence). The CDR3 bases are TGTGCCAGTACCTCCGAAGCGGGACGGACTGACGAGCAGTACTTC. Translation gives CASTSEAGRTDEQYF.

This clone occurred a few times. This chain joins TRBV5-1 and TRBJ1-3; TRBD1 might be the D (6 bases). V was trimmed by 0 bases and J by 2 bases, leaving 12 bases between them. This CDR3 has 16 residues. Germline V gene lookup returns CDR1 SGHRS and CDR2 YFSETQ. CDR3 sequence: CASSLDQGMPGNTIYF. For the CDR3, the DNA is TGCGCCAGCAGCTTGGATCAGGGGATGCCTGGAAACACCATATATTTT.

The chain couples TRBV6-6 to TRBJ1-1; no reliable D call. Trimming stripped 5 bases from V and 1 base from J, with 11 bases between. Germline CDR1 MNHNY, CDR2 SVGAGI (reference sequence). The CDR3 length is 14 residues. This CDR3 is CASSHWEGNTEAFF. The CDR3 nucleotides are TGTGCCAGCAGTCACTGGGAGGGGAACACTGAAGCTTTCTTT.

The chain uses TRBV6-6 and TRBJ1-4, with TRBD1 identical over 8 bases. The CDR3 sequence is 15 residues long. Trimming took 4 bases from V and 8 from J; bases not matched to a gene: 9. CDR1 is MNHNY, CDR2 SVGAGI, per germline (reference sequence). The CDR3 is CASSSTQGAREKLFF. In DNA form, the CDR3 reads TGTGCCAGCAGTTCCACGCAGGGGGCAAGGGAAAAACTGTTTTTT.

Here the CDR3 DNA reads TGCGCCAGCAGCCCTCAGGGGCAGGACACTGAAGCTTTCTTT. This codes for CASSPQGQDTEAFF. The rearrangement uses TRBV5-1 and TRBJ1-1, with D possibly TRBD1 on 6 matching bases. V gave up 4 bases and J gave up 3 bases, with 13 bases separating them. This CDR3 comprises 14 residues. The germline gives CDR1 SGHRS, CDR2 YFSETQ.

Only a few counts were recorded for this clone. This chain uses TRBV10-3 with TRBJ2-3, with a weak D call TRBD2 (7 bases). The germline V gene has CDR1 ENHRY and CDR2 SYGVKD. There are 14 residues in the CDR3. V lost 7 bases to trimming and J lost 2 bases, with 13 bases between them. CDR3 loop: CAIKGGPNTDTQYF. CDR3 nucleotide sequence: TGTGCCATCAAGGGGGGGCCGAACACAGATACGCAGTATTTT.

This clone occurred a few times. The chain uses TRBV6-5 and TRBJ2-4; 9 bases align to TRBD2. The CDR3 runs 16 residues. J gave up 2 bases and V 4 bases, and 6 bases lay outside the gene matches. Per the germline V gene, CDR1 is MNHEY and CDR2 is SVGAGI. CDR3 amino acids: CASSSTAGGTKNIQYF. Here the CDR3 DNA reads TGTGCCAGCAGTTCAACCGCGGGGGGGACCAAAAACATTCAGTACTTC.

The chain has TRBV2 and TRBJ1-1; D gene unclear. V gave up 5 bases and J gave up 2 bases, with 9 bases separating them. There are 13 residues in the CDR3. The germline CDR1 and CDR2 sequences are SNHLY and FYNNEI. The CDR3 loop reads CASSPERNTEAFF. Here the CDR3 DNA reads TGTGCCAGCAGTCCCGAGAGAAACACTGAAGCTTTCTTT.

The table lists this clone with a few counts. The gene calls are TRBV4-2 and TRBJ1-2; D possibly corresponds to TRBD1 (6 bases). The CDR3 covers 18 residues. The V gene lost 0 bases and the J gene lost 1 base, with 18 bases spanning the gap. Germline CDR1 is LGHNA and CDR2 is YNFKEQ. In nucleotides, the CDR3 is TGTGCCAGCAGCCAAGATACAAAGGGCACAGGGTATAACTATGGCTACACCTTC. This gives the protein CASSQDTKGTGYNYGYTF.

This sequence joins TRBV28 and TRBJ1-2, with D possibly being TRBD1 (5 bases). The CDR3 extends over 12 amino acids. Trimming shortened V by 3 bases and J by 8 bases, and 10 bases separated the two germline ends. CDR1 and CDR2 (germline): MDHEN, SYDVKM. The chain's CDR3 is CASSFARGGYTF. CDR3 coding DNA: TGTGCCAGCAGTTTCGCCCGGGGGGGCTACACCTTC.

This clone came up a few times. The chain links TRBV2 to TRBJ1-5, with D unclear. Trimming cost V 5 bases and J 7 bases, with 15 bases left between them. The CDR3 extends over 14 amino acids. Germline V gene lookup returns CDR1 SNHLY and CDR2 FYNNEI. The CDR3 nucleotides are TGTGCCAGCAGTCCCCGGGATGCGGGGCAGCCCCAGCATTTT. Translation gives CASSPRDAGQPQHF. The variable domain in full, completed from reference TRBV2 and TRBJ1-5, reads EPEVTQTPSHQVTQMGQEVILRCVPISNHLYFYWYRQILGQKVEFLVSFYNNEISEKSEIFDDQFSVERPDGSNFTLKIRSTKLEDSAMYFCASSPRDAGQPQHFGDGTRLSIL.

This clone showed up just a few times. The chain recombines TRBV18 with TRBJ2-5, with 10 bases fitting TRBD1. Germline V lookup: CDR1 KGHSH, CDR2 LQKENI. V trimming: 3 bases; J trimming: 0 bases; junction bases outside the gene matches: 10. There are 18 residues in the CDR3. CDR3 loop: CASSPFIATGGHQETQYF. In DNA, the CDR3 is TGTGCCAGCTCACCCTTTATTGCGACAGGGGGCCACCAAGAGACCCAGTACTTC.

The gene calls are TRBV7-2 and TRBJ2-7; a weak D match, TRBD1 (6 bases). The CDR3 has 14 residues. Per the germline V gene, CDR1 is SGHTA and CDR2 is FQGNSA. V was pared by 0 bases and J by 6 bases, with 12 bases between. CDR3 region: CASSLARAGVEQYF. DNA for the CDR3: TGTGCCAGCAGCTTAGCTCGTGCAGGGGTCGAGCAGTACTTC.

This clone was found a few times. The J gene is TRBJ2-5, the V gene TRBV5-1, with a possible D match to TRBD1 (6 bases). The CDR3 runs 15 residues. The ends were cut back, 8 bases at V and 0 bases at J, with 17 bases in the middle. CDR1 and CDR2 (germline): SGHRS, YFSETQ. CDR3 loop: CASRRTVSDQETQYF. Written as DNA, the CDR3 is TGCGCCAGTAGAAGGACAGTTAGCGACCAAGAGACCCAGTACTTC.

This clone showed up just a few times. The V and J genes are TRBV12-2 and TRBJ1-4; no DNA check was done on the table's D call, TRBD1. TRBV12-2 is marked as a pseudogene. There are 15 residues in the CDR3. CDR3 sequence (DNA): TGTGCAAGTCGCTTAGTAAGAACAGGCAATGAAAAACTGTTTTTT. Residues: CASRLVRTGNEKLFF.

This clone was detected only a few times. The chain employs TRBV30 and TRBJ1-1; possibly TRBD1 for D (5 bases). Germline values: CDR1 GTSNPN, CDR2 SVGIG (reference sequence). The CDR3 is 13 residues long. The germline V and J ends were trimmed by 0 bases and 11 bases, with 16 bases remaining between them. CDR3 in DNA: TGTGCCTGGAGTGTACATACAGGCTTAGCCGCTTTCTTT. It encodes CAWSVHTGLAAFF.

The genes are TRBV13 and TRBJ2-2; D remains ambiguous. Germline V CDR1 and CDR2: PRHDT, FYEKMQ (reference sequence). The germline V and J ends were trimmed by 0 bases and 0 bases, with 2 bases remaining between them. CDR3 length equals 14 residues. The CDR3 is CASSLGSNTGELFF. The CDR3 DNA reads TGTGCCAGCAGCTTAGGCTCGAACACCGGGGAGCTGTTTTTT.

The genes are TRBV14 and TRBJ1-1; D may be TRBD1 (6 bases). From germline, CDR1 is SGHDN and CDR2 FVKESK. The V and J ends lost 4 bases and 11 bases respectively, with 14 bases between them. This CDR3 is 12 amino acids long. The CDR3 DNA is TGTGCCAGCAGCCCTCCTCAGGGGAAGGCTTTCTTT. This translates into CASSPPQGKAFF.

The J gene is TRBJ1-5, the V gene TRBV7-9; 9 bases line up with TRBD1. J was trimmed by 4 bases and V by 3 bases; bases with no gene match: 7. CDR3 length equals 16 residues. Germline V gene lookup returns CDR1 SEHNR and CDR2 FQNEAQ (reference sequence). CDR3 bases: TGTGCCAGCAGCTTGAGTCGGGACAGGGCTAATCAGCCCCAGCATTTT. It codes for CASSLSRDRANQPQHF.

There are a few counts of this clone. The genes are TRBV5-1 and TRBJ2-1; D may be TRBD2 (6 bases). Per germline, CDR1 SGHRS and CDR2 YFSETQ. With 7 bases removed from V and 9 bases from J, the gap between germline ends came to 17 bases. This CDR3 spans 13 amino acids. The CDR3 region has the DNA TGCGCCAGCCAACTAAATAGCGGCAGTGAGCAGTTCTTC. It encodes CASQLNSGSEQFF.

This clone was recorded a few times. The chain is built from TRBV7-8 and TRBJ2-2; D is ambiguous. Trimming took 3 bases from V and 2 from J, leaving 10 bases between them. CDR1 and CDR2 (germline): SGHVS, FQNEAQ. The length of the CDR3 is 15 residues. DNA of the CDR3: TGTGCCAGCAGCTTCTTACTCTCCAACACCGGGGAGCTGTTTTTT. Protein sequence: CASSFLLSNTGELFF.

This clone has a handful of counts. The chain combines TRBV28 with TRBJ1-2; D may be TRBD1 (5 bases). The CDR3 loop spans 12 amino acids. Trimming cost V 2 bases and J 13 bases, with 14 bases left between them. Germline V gene lookup returns CDR1 MDHEN and CDR2 SYDVKM. CDR3 nucleotides: TGTGCCAGCAGTTTAGGGTGGGGGGACCTCACCTTC. It translates to CASSLGWGDLTF.

This clone was seen a handful of times. The chain recombines TRBV29-1 with TRBJ2-6; 11 bases map to TRBD2. Germline CDR1 reads SQVTM; CDR2 reads ANQGSEA. V gave up 5 bases and J gave up 0 bases; unmatched junction bases: 6. The CDR3 sequence is 17 residues long. CDR3 in amino acids: CSVLGLAGASGANVLTF. CDR3 in DNA: TGCAGCGTTCTAGGACTAGCGGGCGCCTCTGGGGCCAACGTCCTGACTTTC.